This T cell receptor beta chain was obtained from a study of blood T cell repertoires in COVID-19. In the original processing: Quantification of nucleated cells was approximated via reference gene primer amplification. Produced via immunoSEQ multiplex PCR; TCRdb's table is partial and in-frame only. That table supplies the V and J calls and clone size; D and trimming were determined from the DNA. The sample shows around 310,000 clones, around 91% of them seen only once. There are 15 residues in the CDR3. V was pared by 0 bases and J by 5 bases, with 13 bases between. The V gene's germline CDR1 is SEHNR and CDR2 FQNEAQ (reference sequence).

This TCR derives from a woman in her sixties or seventies with acute or convalescent COVID-19. This chain uses TRBV7-9 with TRBJ1-2; D gene ambiguous. Sequencing input: peripheral blood. In DNA, the CDR3 is TGTGCCAGCAGCTTAGCGGTAGCGGGGAGTTATGGCTACACCTTC. Its translation: CASSLAVAGSYGYTF.